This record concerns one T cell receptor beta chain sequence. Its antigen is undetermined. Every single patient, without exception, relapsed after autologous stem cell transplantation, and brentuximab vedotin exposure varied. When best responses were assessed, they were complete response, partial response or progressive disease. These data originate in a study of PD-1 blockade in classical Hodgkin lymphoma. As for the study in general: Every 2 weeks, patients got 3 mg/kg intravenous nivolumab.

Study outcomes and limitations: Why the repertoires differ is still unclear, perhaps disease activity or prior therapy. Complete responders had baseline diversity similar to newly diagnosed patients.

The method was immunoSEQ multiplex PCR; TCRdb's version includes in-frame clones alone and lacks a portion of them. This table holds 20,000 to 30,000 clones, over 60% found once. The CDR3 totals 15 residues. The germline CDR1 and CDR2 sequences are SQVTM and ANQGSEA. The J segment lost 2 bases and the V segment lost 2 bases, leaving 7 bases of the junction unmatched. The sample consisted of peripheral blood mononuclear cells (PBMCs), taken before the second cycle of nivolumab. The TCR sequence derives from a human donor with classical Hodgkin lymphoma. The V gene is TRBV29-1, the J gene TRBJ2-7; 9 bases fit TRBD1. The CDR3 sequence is CSVELGTGLAYEQYF. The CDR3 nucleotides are TGCAGCGTTGAATTGGGGACAGGGCTCGCCTACGAGCAGTACTTC.